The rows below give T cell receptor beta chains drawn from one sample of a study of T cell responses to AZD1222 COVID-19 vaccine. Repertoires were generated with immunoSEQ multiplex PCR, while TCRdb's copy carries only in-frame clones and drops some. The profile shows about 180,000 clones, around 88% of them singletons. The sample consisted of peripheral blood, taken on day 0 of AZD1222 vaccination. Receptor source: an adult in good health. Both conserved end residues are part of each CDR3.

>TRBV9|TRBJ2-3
CASSVDGGSGPDTQYF
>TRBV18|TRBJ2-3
CASSPETTRGDTQYF
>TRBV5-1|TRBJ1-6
CASTASGGYNSPLHF
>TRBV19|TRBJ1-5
CASSGRQDVVGYQPQHF
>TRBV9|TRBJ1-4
CASSGGGAGEKLFF
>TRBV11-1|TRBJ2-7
CASSLAGSLDYEQYF
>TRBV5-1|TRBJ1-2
CASSLGTGEFYGYTF
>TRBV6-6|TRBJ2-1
CASSRKHGLSSYNEQFF
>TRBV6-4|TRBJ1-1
CASSGIGAEAFF
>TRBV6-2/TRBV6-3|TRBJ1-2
CASRPGQGGYTF
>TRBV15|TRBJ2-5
CATSGYYAGDRETQYF
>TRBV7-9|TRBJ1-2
CASSRGTNYGYTF
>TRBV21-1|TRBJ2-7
CASSKAGGLVTPVFGEQYF
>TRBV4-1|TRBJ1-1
CASSQYPIAGPEAFF
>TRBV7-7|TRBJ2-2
CASSLARPPNTGELFF
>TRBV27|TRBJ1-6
CASSLAQTLGNSPLHF
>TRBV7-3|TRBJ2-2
CASSLQQTGELFF
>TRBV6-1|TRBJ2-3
CASSGALIPGLAVTDTQYF
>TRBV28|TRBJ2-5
CASSRDSQETQYF
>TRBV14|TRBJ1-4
CASSQEWGYANEKLFF
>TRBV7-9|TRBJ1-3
CASSKVTGKLSGNTIYF
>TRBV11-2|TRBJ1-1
CASSLDGQGPALTNTEAFF
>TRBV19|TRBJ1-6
CASSTLRGRDSPLHF
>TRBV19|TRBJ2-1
CASSIDQFSYNEQFF
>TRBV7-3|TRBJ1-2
CASSATGQGAYYGYTF
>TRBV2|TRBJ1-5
CASRLGQRQPQHF
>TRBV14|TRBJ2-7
CASSASGTGDYEQYF
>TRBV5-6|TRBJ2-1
CASSWGGGPSSYNEQFF
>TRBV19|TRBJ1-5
CASSITGTENNQPQHF
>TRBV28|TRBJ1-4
CASIAGGLNEKLFF
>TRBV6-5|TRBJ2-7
CASSQRGGSSYEQYF
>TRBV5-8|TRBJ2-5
CASSLYRVGETQYF
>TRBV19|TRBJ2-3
CASKDRGLGDTQYF
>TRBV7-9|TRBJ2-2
CASSLVETGELFF
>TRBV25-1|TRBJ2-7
CASSGGEQYF
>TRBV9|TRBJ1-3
CASSQAGGAGNTIYF
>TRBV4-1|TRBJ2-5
CASSLSSGQETQYF
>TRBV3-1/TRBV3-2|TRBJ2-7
CASSQWASGVEQYF
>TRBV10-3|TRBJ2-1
CAISEREGRYNEQFF
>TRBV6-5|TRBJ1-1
CASSRQGGVSEAFF
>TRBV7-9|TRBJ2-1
CASSLEQGAGDYNEQFF
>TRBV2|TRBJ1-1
CASSELKETEAFF
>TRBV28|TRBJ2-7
CASTPGAYEQYF
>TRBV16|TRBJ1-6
CASSQSKGGGSPLHF
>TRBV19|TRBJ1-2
CASAPGHVLYGYTF
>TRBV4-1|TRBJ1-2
CASSQPGSNYGYTF
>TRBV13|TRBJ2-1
CASSLRQGINEQFF
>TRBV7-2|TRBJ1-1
CASSPSRRSEAFF
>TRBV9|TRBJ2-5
CASSVGAKRGPLSETQYF
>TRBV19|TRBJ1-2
CASSRRDRRLANYGYTF
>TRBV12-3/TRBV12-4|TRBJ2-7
CASRRTGTYEQYF
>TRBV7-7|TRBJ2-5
CASSTNPDSQETQYF
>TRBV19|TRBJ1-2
CATARDNGGYGYTF
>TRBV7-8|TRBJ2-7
CASTRGRDRGIYEQYF
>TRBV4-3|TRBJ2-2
CASSQDRSGFGELFF
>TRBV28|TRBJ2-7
CACDSSSYPYEQYF
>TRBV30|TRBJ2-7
CAWNGGQERFEQYF
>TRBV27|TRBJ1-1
CASSRQGGWNTEAFF
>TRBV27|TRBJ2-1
CASNMGGAWNNEQFF